This TCR beta chain was sequenced for a study of shared clonotypes between healthy human individuals. Germline CDR1 is SGHRS and CDR2 is YFSETQ. Trimming cost V 3 bases and J 6 bases, with 12 bases left between them. The length of the CDR3 is 13 residues. TCRdb keeps only in-frame clones here, not all; method: immunoSEQ multiplex PCR. The table has fewer than 650,000 clones, 76% seen once; the top ten hold 10% to 15%. Material for sequencing was PBMCs. The clonotype was recovered from a woman aged 40 to 50 in good health. Some clones in this sample may be carry-over from other donors' samples. This rearrangement joins TRBV5-1 to TRBJ1-1; possible D gene TRBD1, 5 bases. The CDR3 region is CASSWGSGAEAFF. The CDR3 DNA sequence: TGCGCCAGCAGCTGGGGTTCGGGGGCTGAAGCTTTCTTT.